The 32 T cell receptor beta chains in this list originate from one sample, sequenced in a study of T-cell memory formation after mild COVID-19. In TCRdb, the 5' RACE reads were re-called with MiXCR into one record per CDR3 protein. The repertoire holds around 200,000 distinct CDR3 sequences, approximately 17% seen once, with roughly 3.9% in the top ten. The sequencing input was PBMCs or a T cell subset sorted from them (not recorded which). The receptor source for this set is a man younger than 35 who had mild COVID-19 (a few samples of this study predate the infection). Cell type and time point are not known.

The genes are TRBV5-1 and TRBJ2-3; D remains unclear. The germline V and J ends were trimmed by 6 bases and 1 base, with 9 bases remaining between them. CDR1 and CDR2 (germline): SGHRS, YFSETQ. The CDR3 has 13 residues. CDR3 in DNA: TGCGCCAGCACCTCCGGACGCACAGATACGCAGTATTTT. Protein product: CASTSGRTDTQYF.

The J gene is TRBJ1-1, the V gene TRBV6-2 or TRBV6-3, with D hard to call. Looked up from germline, CDR1 is MNHEY and CDR2 is SVGEGT. Trimming shortened V by 11 bases and J by 1 base, and 11 bases separated the two germline ends. The CDR3 spans 12 residues. CDR3 sequence reads: CAVRGTNTEAFF. The DNA for the CDR3 is TGTGCCGTACGGGGTACGAACACTGAAGCTTTCTTT.

In its sample, this clonotype was seen a few times. V and J are TRBV12-3 or TRBV12-4 and TRBJ1-1, with D possibly matching TRBD1 (5 bases). The CDR3 is made up of 13 amino acids. Trimming cost V 6 bases and J 5 bases, with 13 bases left between them. CDR3 nucleotide sequence: TGTGCCAGCAGCATACCGGGGGGGACTGAAGCTTTCTTT. Its translation is CASSIPGGTEAFF.

The chain uses TRBV2 and TRBJ2-5, with 10 bases identical to TRBD2. In germline, CDR1 is SNHLY, CDR2 FYNNEI. The length of the CDR3 is 15 residues. J was trimmed by 4 bases and V by 9 bases; bases with no gene match: 11. Written as DNA, the CDR3 is TGTGCCAGTCCCAGCGGGGGGGCCCGGGCAGAGACCCAGTACTTC. It is translated as CASPSGGARAETQYF.

The chain has TRBV18 and TRBJ1-6, with a possible D match to TRBD1 (6 bases). Trimming pared 3 bases from V and 6 bases from J, leaving 15 bases between. This CDR3 spans 16 amino acids. Germline assignment: CDR1 KGHSH and CDR2 LQKENI. CDR3 amino acids: CASSPVGQTFNSPLHF. The DNA of the CDR3 is TGTGCCAGCTCACCTGTCGGACAGACTTTTAATTCACCCCTCCACTTT.

The sample holds a few counts of this clonotype. DNA of the CDR3: TGCAGTGCTCCGGATGTACCACACTCCTACGAGCAGTACGTC. This translates into CSAPDVPHSYEQYV. The chain is built from TRBV20-1 and TRBJ2-7; D is unclear. Per the germline V gene, CDR1 is DFQATT and CDR2 is SNEGSKA (reference sequence). This CDR3 has 14 amino acids. Trimming removed 5 bases at V and 0 bases at J, with 14 bases between.

This clonotype was seen more than once but under ten times. The rearrangement uses TRBV11-3 and TRBJ2-7; tentatively, D is TRBD1 (6 bases). V was shortened by 2 bases and J by 5 bases, with 10 bases between the two germline ends. The germline V gene encodes CDR1 SGHNT and CDR2 YENEEA. This CDR3 spans 13 amino acids. CDR3 nucleotides: TGTGCCAGCAGCTTATACAGGGACCACGAGCAGTACTTC. This sequence encodes CASSLYRDHEQYF.

V gene TRBV11-2 combines with J gene TRBJ2-3; D unclear. CDR1 is SGHAT and CDR2 is FQNNGV in the germline V gene. The CDR3 extends over 14 amino acids. V gave up 3 bases and J gave up 0 bases, with 7 bases separating them. The CDR3 loop reads CASSFWVSTDTQYF. CDR3 nucleotides: TGTGCCAGCAGCTTTTGGGTCAGCACAGATACGCAGTATTTT.

This clonotype was seen a handful of times. The genes are TRBV6-1 and TRBJ1-2, with D unresolved. The CDR3 has 14 amino acids. In germline, CDR1 is MNHNS, CDR2 SASEGT. Trimming left V 5 bases short and J 5 bases short, with 15 bases between. Written as DNA, the CDR3 is TGTGCCAGCAGTAAAGAGACGGACGGTTATGGCTACACCTTC. Translation: CASSKETDGYGYTF.

The chain links TRBV6-2 or TRBV6-3 to TRBJ1-2; D gene uncertain. Germline V gene data show CDR1 as MNHEY and CDR2 as SVGEGT. This CDR3 has 13 residues. With 0 bases removed from V and 6 bases from J, the gap between germline ends came to 8 bases. The DNA of the CDR3 is TGTGCCAGCAGTTACTCCGGCCATAATGGCTACACCTTC. Translation: CASSYSGHNGYTF.

This clonotype was recorded a few times. The chain employs TRBV4-1 and TRBJ1-3; maybe TRBD1 (5 bases). Germline CDR1 and CDR2: MGHRA and YSYEKL. The CDR3 runs 14 residues. Trimming took off 4 bases at V and 4 bases at J, with 11 bases between the two ends. The CDR3 bases are TGCGCCAGCAGCCGCACGGGGGAAGGAAACACCATATATTTT. Translating it yields CASSRTGEGNTIYF.

This chain connects TRBV15 to TRBJ1-1, with D possibly TRBD1 on 5 matching bases. Trimming removed 0 bases from V and 5 bases from J, with 10 bases in between. The V gene's germline CDR1 is LNHNV and CDR2 YYDKDF (reference sequence). This CDR3 is 14 amino acids long. Here the CDR3 DNA reads TGTGCCACCAGCAGAGAGTCGGGGGGTACTGAAGCTTTCTTT. It encodes CATSRESGGTEAFF.

This chain joins TRBV5-1 and TRBJ1-2; 11 bases fit TRBD1. The CDR3 sequence is 18 residues long. J gave up 4 bases and V 0 bases, and 11 bases lay outside the gene matches. Germline CDR1 SGHRS, CDR2 YFSETQ. CDR3 coding DNA: TGCGCCAGCAGCTTGGTGTTTCTAGGACAGGGGGCTTCCTATGGCTACACCTTC. This sequence encodes CASSLVFLGQGASYGYTF.

CDR3 DNA: TGTGCCAGTAGTATAGATGAGAACAGGTTGTACAATGAGCAGTTCTTC. Protein product: CASSIDENRLYNEQFF. The rearrangement uses TRBV19 and TRBJ2-1, with D tentatively TRBD1 (5 bases). Between the trimmed V and J ends, which lost 0 bases and 4 bases, there was a span of 13 bases. The CDR3 has 16 residues. Germline CDR1 and CDR2: LNHDA and SQIVND (reference sequence).

In its sample, this clonotype was seen a few times. The DNA for the CDR3 is TGTGCCAGCAGCTTAACAGCCTCTTGGTCCCAGCATTTT. Protein: CASSLTASWSQHF. The gene calls are TRBV7-8 and TRBJ1-5; D unclear. The CDR3 is 13 residues long. Trimming cost V 2 bases and J 11 bases, with 13 bases left between them. From germline, CDR1 is SGHVS and CDR2 FQNEAQ.

The rearrangement uses TRBV5-6 and TRBJ2-5, with 7 bases fitting TRBD1. The CDR3 has 14 amino acids. CDR1 and CDR2 from the germline V gene are SGHDT and YYEEEE. The J segment lost 5 bases and the V segment lost 5 bases, leaving 9 bases of the junction unmatched. The CDR3, as DNA: TGTGCCAGCAGAAGAAGGGGGCGCAGGGAGACCCAGTACTTC. It encodes CASRRRGRRETQYF.

The table lists this clonotype with many counts. V and J are TRBV4-1 and TRBJ1-5; 8 bases match TRBD1. Germline V lookup: CDR1 MGHRA, CDR2 YSYEKL. The CDR3 loop spans 15 amino acids. J lost 8 bases, V lost 1 base, and 7 bases had no gene match. The CDR3 DNA follows: TGCGCCAGCAGCCAAGGGGGACAGGCCGGGGAGCCCCAGCATTTT. Its protein product is CASSQGGQAGEPQHF.

This clonotype was counted many times. V gene TRBV6-2 or TRBV6-3 combines with J gene TRBJ2-3, with D perhaps matching TRBD2 (5 bases). V gave up 0 bases and J gave up 9 bases, with 7 bases separating them. This CDR3 comprises 12 residues. Germline V lookup: CDR1 MNHEY, CDR2 SVGEGT. The CDR3 reads CASSYSRETQYF. In DNA, the CDR3 is TGTGCCAGCAGTTACTCGAGGGAGACGCAGTATTTT.

This clonotype occurred a few times. This chain connects TRBV7-3 to TRBJ2-1; the match to TRBD1 covers 7 bases. V trimming: 5 bases; J trimming: 5 bases; junction bases outside the gene matches: 6. CDR3 length: 14 amino acids. Germline V gives CDR1 SGHTA, CDR2 FQGTGA. CDR3 loop: CASSPWDSNNEQFF. The CDR3 bases are TGTGCCAGCAGCCCCTGGGACAGCAACAATGAGCAGTTCTTC.

The CDR3 region is CASSQLRATETQYF. CDR3 coding DNA: TGTGCCAGCAGCCAGCTGAGGGCCACGGAGACCCAGTACTTC. This chain connects TRBV3-1 to TRBJ2-5; D may be TRBD2 (5 bases). Germline CDR1 reads LGHDT; CDR2 reads YNNKEL (reference sequence). Trimming took off 3 bases at V and 5 bases at J, with 13 bases between the two ends. CDR3 length equals 14 residues.

This clonotype was counted only a few times. The genes are TRBV6-6 and TRBJ2-7, with 7 bases lining up with TRBD1. J gave up 4 bases and V 6 bases, and 6 bases lay outside the gene matches. Germline V gene data show CDR1 as MNHNY and CDR2 as SVGAGI (reference sequence). CDR3 length: 13 amino acids. CDR3 protein: CASSQGTAYEQYV. DNA for the CDR3: TGTGCCAGCAGCCAAGGGACAGCATACGAGCAGTACGTC.

This clonotype was observed a handful of times. This chain connects TRBV7-2 to TRBJ1-2, with D hard to call. Trimming left V 1 base short and J 7 bases short, with 10 bases between. The CDR3 consists of 13 residues. The germline V gene has CDR1 SGHTA and CDR2 FQGNSA. CDR3 in amino acids: CASSLGSYGGYTF. The CDR3 bases are TGTGCCAGCAGCTTAGGATCGTACGGTGGCTACACCTTC.

This clonotype has a handful of counts. The chain links TRBV9 to TRBJ2-5; TRBD2 matches 13 bases. From germline, CDR1 is SGDLS and CDR2 YYNGEE. Losses at the gene ends were 0 bases for V and 2 bases for J; bases not matched to a gene: 10. The CDR3 runs to 19 residues. DNA of the CDR3: TGTGCCAGCAGCGTAGGTCCGTGGGGGACTAGCGGGGAACAAGAGACCCAGTACTTC. Protein product: CASSVGPWGTSGEQETQYF.

This clonotype was observed a handful of times. The CDR3 coding sequence is TGTGCCAGCAGCTTAGCCGGGCCCTCTGGGGCCAACGTCCTGACTTTC. Translation gives CASSLAGPSGANVLTF. This chain joins TRBV7-2 and TRBJ2-6; D gene unclear. Germline loops: CDR1 SGHTA, CDR2 FQGNSA. The CDR3 consists of 16 residues. Trimming pared 0 bases from V and 0 bases from J, leaving 6 bases between.

This clonotype has more than one count but fewer than ten. The chain uses TRBV7-9 and TRBJ1-1; maybe TRBD1 (6 bases). The germline V and J ends were trimmed by 4 bases and 0 bases, with 12 bases remaining between them. The CDR3 loop spans 15 amino acids. The germline CDR1 and CDR2 sequences are SEHNR and FQNEAQ (reference sequence). The chain's CDR3 is CASSSSGTMNTEAFF. The CDR3 DNA reads TGTGCCAGCAGCTCATCCGGGACAATGAACACTGAAGCTTTCTTT.

This clonotype has only one observation. This chain connects TRBV5-1 to TRBJ2-7, with D perhaps matching TRBD2 (6 bases). The CDR3 covers 11 residues. Germline V gene data show CDR1 as SGHRS and CDR2 as YFSETQ. V lost 0 bases and J lost 11, with 9 bases in between. The DNA for the CDR3 is TGCGCCAGCAGCTTGGCACGGGAGAAGTACTTC. This encodes CASSLAREKYF. Filled out from reference TRBV5-1 and TRBJ2-7, the complete variable domain reads KAGVTQTPRYLIKTRGQQVTLSCSPISGHRSVSWYQQTPGQGLQFLFEYFSETQRNKGNFPGRFSGRQFSNSRSEMNVSTLELGDSALYLCASSLAREKYFGPGTRLTVT.

This clonotype was seen more than once but under ten times. The CDR3 spells CASSQDRVTTDTQYF. Written as DNA, the CDR3 is TGTGCCAGCAGCCAAGACAGGGTAACGACAGATACGCAGTATTTT. The chain carries TRBV4-2 and TRBJ2-3; a possible D gene is TRBD1 (5 bases). Germline CDR1 reads LGHNA; CDR2 reads YNFKEQ. Trimming shortened V by 0 bases and J by 3 bases, and 10 bases separated the two germline ends. CDR3 size: 15 residues.

This rearrangement joins TRBV12-3 or TRBV12-4 to TRBJ2-1; 8 bases agree with TRBD1. J lost 9 bases, V lost 5 bases, and 6 bases had no gene match. The CDR3 is made up of 13 amino acids. CDR3 nucleotides: TGTGCCAGCAGTCCCCAGACAGGGGCTGAGCAGTTCTTC. Translation gives CASSPQTGAEQFF.

This clonotype was seen more than once but under ten times. J is TRBJ1-2 and V is TRBV20-1, with D possibly matching TRBD1 (6 bases). Trimming removed 6 bases from V and 8 bases from J, with 19 bases in between. Per germline, CDR1 DFQATT and CDR2 SNEGSKA (reference sequence). This CDR3 is built from 13 residues. CDR3 residues: CSAAKSDSLGYTF. In DNA, the CDR3 is TGCAGTGCCGCTAAGTCGGACAGCCTGGGCTACACCTTC.

With regard to this clonotype: It may be a read error: a sequence one base away is much more abundant. CDR3 in DNA: TGTGCCAGCAGCATACAGGGGAATCAGCCCCAGCATTTT. It codes for CASSIQGNQPQHF. The chain has TRBV11-2 and TRBJ1-5; 7 bases agree with TRBD1. From germline, CDR1 is SGHAT and CDR2 FQNNGV. Trimming cost V 5 bases and J 4 bases; bases outside gene matches: 2. This CDR3 has 13 amino acids.

This clonotype was counted many times. V is TRBV18 and J is TRBJ2-1, with D possibly being TRBD1 (6 bases). With 6 bases removed from V and 1 base from J, the gap between germline ends came to 10 bases. There are 14 residues in the CDR3. Germline V gene sequence: CDR1 KGHSH, CDR2 LQKENI. The CDR3 reads CASSPDRSYNEQFF. CDR3 sequence (DNA): TGTGCCAGCTCCCCCGACAGGTCCTACAATGAGCAGTTCTTC.

This clonotype was found a few times. V usage is TRBV28 and J usage is TRBJ2-7, with 9 bases fitting TRBD1. Losses at the gene ends were 5 bases for V and 4 bases for J; bases not matched to a gene: 9. Germline V gene data show CDR1 as MDHEN and CDR2 as SYDVKM. CDR3 length equals 15 residues. The CDR3 here is CASSPPGQGFYEQYV. The CDR3 bases are TGTGCCAGCAGTCCACCGGGACAGGGATTTTACGAGCAGTACGTC.